The rows below give T cell receptor beta chains drawn from one sample of a study of cytomegalovirus exposure and HLA in healthy donors. Produced via immunoSEQ multiplex PCR; TCRdb's table is partial and in-frame only. This specimen shows roughly 80,000 clones; the ten leading clones hold around 0.6%. The specimen sequenced was PBMCs. The receptor source for this set is a man aged 50-59 years in good health and CMV-seronegative. CDR3s include the opening cysteine and the closing phenylalanine or tryptophan. A D gene is named only where the DNA matches it firmly.

J: TRBJ1-6
D: NA
V: TRBV27
DNA: TGTGCCAGCAGTTTATCGCCACTGGGGGGGTCCGCTTTCTCACCCCTCCACTTT
CDR3: CASSLSPLGGSAFSPLHF

J: TRBJ1-3
D: TRBD1
V: TRBV5-1
DNA: TGCGCCAGCAGCTGGGGACAGGGGGCTTTTGGAAACACCATATATTTT
CDR3: CASSWGQGAFGNTIYF

J: TRBJ2-6
D: TRBD1
V: TRBV7-2
DNA: TGTGCCAGCAGCTGGAGGACAGGGGCTGGGGCCAACGTCCTGACTTTC
CDR3: CASSWRTGAGANVLTF

J: TRBJ1-2
D: TRBD1
V: TRBV9
DNA: TGTGCCAGCAGTCCTCAGGGGGGTAGCTACACCTTC
CDR3: CASSPQGGSYTF

J: TRBJ2-5
D: NA
V: TRBV29-1
DNA: TGCAGCGTTGCGCGACTGGCTCAAGAGACCCAGTACTTC
CDR3: CSVARLAQETQYF

J: TRBJ2-7
D: TRBD2
V: TRBV6-5
DNA: TGTGCCAGCAGTTACTTGAGCGGGGGTGACTACGAGCAGTACTTC
CDR3: CASSYLSGGDYEQYF

J: TRBJ2-7
D: NA
V: TRBV30
DNA: TGTGCCTGGAGTGCCAGGGACGAGCAGTACTTC
CDR3: CAWSARDEQYF

J: TRBJ2-1
D: NA
V: TRBV6-1
DNA: TGTGCCAGCAGTGACGTTTACAGTGAGCAGTTCTTC
CDR3: CASSDVYSEQFF

J: TRBJ1-2
D: TRBD1
V: TRBV28
DNA: TGTGCCAGCAGTTTATTGGACAGGGACGGCTACACCTTC
CDR3: CASSLLDRDGYTF

J: TRBJ1-6
D: NA
V: TRBV27
DNA: TGTGCCGGCAGTCGCCTCCTCGACGGGGCCTATAATTCACCCCTCCACTTT
CDR3: CAGSRLLDGAYNSPLHF

J: TRBJ1-6
D: TRBD1
V: TRBV6-5
DNA: TGTGCCAGCAGTTACAAAGGGGGCGGGTCACCCCTCCACTTT
CDR3: CASSYKGGGSPLHF

J: TRBJ1-5
D: NA
V: TRBV4-2
DNA: TGTGCCAGCAGCCAAGCTAACAGGGATAGCAATCAGCCCAAGCATTTT
CDR3: CASSQANRDSNQPKHF

J: TRBJ2-2
D: NA
V: TRBV6-4
DNA: TGTGCCAGCAGTGCCAGCGGAGTTTCGAACACCGGGGAGCTGTTTTTT
CDR3: CASSASGVSNTGELFF

J: TRBJ2-3
D: NA
V: TRBV7-9
DNA: TGTGCCAGCAGCTCAATACGGGCGCAGTATTTT
CDR3: CASSSIRAQYF

J: TRBJ1-5
D: TRBD1
V: TRBV9
DNA: TGTGCCAGCAGCTCCGGGACAGGGGATACTCAGCCCCAGCATTTT
CDR3: CASSSGTGDTQPQHF

J: TRBJ1-6
D: NA
V: TRBV28
DNA: TGTGCCAGCAGTCCTCCGGGGGGGGGCAGGAACCTTGGGGTAAACTTT
CDR3: CASSPPGGGRNLGVNF

J: TRBJ1-1
D: TRBD1
V: TRBV28
DNA: TGTGCCAGCAGTTCACCCAGGGGGCTAACGAACACTGAAGCTTTCTTT
CDR3: CASSSPRGLTNTEAFF

J: TRBJ1-2
D: NA
V: TRBV6-1
DNA: TGTGCCAGCAGTGAAGCTGTCGGCCAGAGGAGCTATGGCTACACCTTC
CDR3: CASSEAVGQRSYGYTF

J: TRBJ1-2
D: NA
V: TRBV11-1
DNA: TGTGCCAGCAGCTTGACAGAAACTGGTGGCTACACCTTC
CDR3: CASSLTETGGYTF

J: TRBJ2-1
D: TRBD2
V: TRBV28
DNA: TGTGCCAGCAGTCCTAGACTAGCGGGGAGCTCCTACAATGAGCAGTTCTTC
CDR3: CASSPRLAGSSYNEQFF

J: TRBJ2-1
D: TRBD1
V: TRBV4-3
DNA: TGCGCCAGCAGCCATTATGTGGGACAGGGGATGTTCTTC
CDR3: CASSHYVGQGMFF

J: TRBJ2-6
D: NA
V: TRBV4-1
DNA: TGCGCCAGCAGCCAAACACAGGGTACTGGGGCCAACGTCCTGACTTTC
CDR3: CASSQTQGTGANVLTF

J: TRBJ1-3
D: NA
V: TRBV18
DNA: TGTGCCAGCTCACCGGAAACAGGCTCTGGAAACACCATATATTTT
CDR3: CASSPETGSGNTIYF

J: TRBJ1-2
D: NA
V: TRBV6-5
DNA: TGTGCCAGCAGTAGTCGGACAGTTAACTATGGCTACACCTTC
CDR3: CASSSRTVNYGYTF

J: TRBJ2-2
D: NA
V: TRBV9
DNA: TGTGCCAGCACCAGGGAGGCCGGGGAGCTGTTTTTT
CDR3: CASTREAGELFF

J: TRBJ2-7
D: TRBD1
V: TRBV5-4
DNA: TGTGCCAGCAGCTTCCCAGGGGGCACTTACGAGCAGTACTTC
CDR3: CASSFPGGTYEQYF

J: TRBJ1-4
D: NA
V: TRBV28
DNA: TGTGCCAGCAGCCAGGGAGGTGAAAAACTGTTTTTT
CDR3: CASSQGGEKLFF

J: TRBJ2-1
D: NA
V: TRBV4-1
DNA: TGCGCCAGCAGCCAAGACTCAGGGATTTACAATGAGCAGTTCTTC
CDR3: CASSQDSGIYNEQFF

J: TRBJ2-1
D: TRBD1
V: TRBV5-1
DNA: TGCGCCAGCAGCTTGGCCGGGGACAGCTCCTACAATGAGCAGTTCTTC
CDR3: CASSLAGDSSYNEQFF

J: TRBJ2-1
D: TRBD2
V: TRBV4-3
DNA: TGCGCCAGCAGCCAAAGAGGCGGGGGTGACTACAATGAGCAGTTCTTC
CDR3: CASSQRGGGDYNEQFF

J: TRBJ2-5
D: TRBD1
V: TRBV5-1
DNA: TGCGCCAGCACCCAAACAGGGGAGGAGACCCAGTACTTC
CDR3: CASTQTGEETQYF

J: TRBJ1-1
D: NA
V: TRBV9
DNA: TGTGCCAGCAGCGTAGTTAGTTCGAACACTGAAGCTTTCTTT
CDR3: CASSVVSSNTEAFF

J: TRBJ1-2
D: TRBD1
V: TRBV7-6
DNA: TGTGCCAGCAGCTTACAACAGGGGGCTAACTATGGCTACACCTTC
CDR3: CASSLQQGANYGYTF

J: TRBJ2-4
D: NA
V: TRBV29-1
DNA: TGCAGCGTTTTTGAGGGCCTCATTCAGTACTTC
CDR3: CSVFEGLIQYF

J: TRBJ1-2
D: NA
V: TRBV6-5
DNA: TGTGCCAGCAGTTACTCGATTCCCGGCGGTAACGGCTACACCTTC
CDR3: CASSYSIPGGNGYTF

J: TRBJ2-7
D: TRBD1
V: TRBV6-5
DNA: TGTGCCAGCAGACGGGACAGATACTACGAGCAGTACTTC
CDR3: CASRRDRYYEQYF

J: TRBJ2-7
D: NA
V: TRBV18
DNA: TGTGCCAGCTCACCCTATGCCTACGAGCAGTACTTC
CDR3: CASSPYAYEQYF